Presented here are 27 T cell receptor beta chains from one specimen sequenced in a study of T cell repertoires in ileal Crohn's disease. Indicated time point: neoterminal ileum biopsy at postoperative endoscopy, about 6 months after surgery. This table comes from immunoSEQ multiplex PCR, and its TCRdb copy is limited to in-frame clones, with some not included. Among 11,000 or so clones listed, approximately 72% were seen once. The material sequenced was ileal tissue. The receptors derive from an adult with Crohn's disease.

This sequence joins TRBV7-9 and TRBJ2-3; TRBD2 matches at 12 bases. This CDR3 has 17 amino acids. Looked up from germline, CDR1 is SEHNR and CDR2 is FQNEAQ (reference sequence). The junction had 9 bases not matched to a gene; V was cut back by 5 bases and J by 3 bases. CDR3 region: CASSLGLAGPQTDTQYF. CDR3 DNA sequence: TGTGCCAGCAGCCTCGGACTAGCGGGACCTCAGACAGATACGCAGTATTTT. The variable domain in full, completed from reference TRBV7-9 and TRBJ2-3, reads DTGVSQNPRHKITKRGQNVTFRCDPISEHNRLYWYRQTLGQGPEFLTYFQNEAQLEKSRLLSDRFSAERPKGSFSTLEIQRTEQGDSAMYLCASSLGLAGPQTDTQYFGPGTRLTVL.

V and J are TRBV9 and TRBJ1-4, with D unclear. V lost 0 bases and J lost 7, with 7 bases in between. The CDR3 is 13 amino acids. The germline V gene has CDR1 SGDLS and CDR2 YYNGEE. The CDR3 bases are TGTGCCAGCAGCGTAGAAGTCGGTGAAAAACTGTTTTTT. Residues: CASSVEVGEKLFF. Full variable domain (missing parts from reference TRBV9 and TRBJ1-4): DSGVTQTPKHLITATGQRVTLRCSPRSGDLSVYWYQQSLDQGLQFLIQYYNGEERAKGNILERFSAQQFPDLHSELNLSSLELGDSALYFCASSVEVGEKLFFGSGTQLSVL.

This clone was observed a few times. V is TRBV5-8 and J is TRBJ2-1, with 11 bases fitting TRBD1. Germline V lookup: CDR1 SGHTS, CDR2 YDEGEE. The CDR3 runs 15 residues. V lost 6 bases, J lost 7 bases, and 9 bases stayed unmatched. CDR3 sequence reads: CASTPGTGGHNEQFF. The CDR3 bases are TGTGCCAGCACCCCCGGGACAGGGGGACATAATGAGCAGTTCTTC. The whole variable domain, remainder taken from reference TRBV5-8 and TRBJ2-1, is EAGVTQSPTHLIKTRGQQATLRCSPISGHTSVYWYQQALGLGLQFLLWYDEGEERNRGNFPPRFSGRQFPNYSSELNVNALELEDSALYLCASTPGTGGHNEQFFGPGTRLTVL.

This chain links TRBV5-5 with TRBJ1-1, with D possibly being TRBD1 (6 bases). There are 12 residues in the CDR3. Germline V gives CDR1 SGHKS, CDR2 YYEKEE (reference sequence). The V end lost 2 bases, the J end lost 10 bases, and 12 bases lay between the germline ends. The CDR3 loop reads CASSFGTKGAFF. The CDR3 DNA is TGTGCCAGCAGCTTTGGGACAAAAGGAGCTTTCTTT.

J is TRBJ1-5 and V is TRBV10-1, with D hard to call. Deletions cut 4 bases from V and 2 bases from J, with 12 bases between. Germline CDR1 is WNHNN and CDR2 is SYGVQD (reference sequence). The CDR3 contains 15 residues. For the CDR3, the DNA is TGCGCCAGCAGTGGACAAAGATGGGGCAATCAGCCCCAGCATTTT. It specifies CASSGQRWGNQPQHF.

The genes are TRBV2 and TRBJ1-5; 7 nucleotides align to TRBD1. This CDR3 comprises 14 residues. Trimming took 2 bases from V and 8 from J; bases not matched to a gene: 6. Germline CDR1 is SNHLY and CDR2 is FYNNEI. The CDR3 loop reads CASSEQGGREPQHF. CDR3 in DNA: TGTGCCAGCAGTGAACAGGGGGGCAGGGAGCCCCAGCATTTT. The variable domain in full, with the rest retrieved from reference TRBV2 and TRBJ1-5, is EPEVTQTPSHQVTQMGQEVILRCVPISNHLYFYWYRQILGQKVEFLVSFYNNEISEKSEIFDDQFSVERPDGSNFTLKIRSTKLEDSAMYFCASSEQGGREPQHFGDGTRLSIL.

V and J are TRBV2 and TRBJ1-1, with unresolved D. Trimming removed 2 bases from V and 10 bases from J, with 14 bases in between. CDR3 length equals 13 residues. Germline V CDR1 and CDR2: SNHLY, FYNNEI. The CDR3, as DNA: TGTGCCAGCAGTGAATTGGAGGCATCTGGAGCTTTCTTT. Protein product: CASSELEASGAFF. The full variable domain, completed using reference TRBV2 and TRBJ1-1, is EPEVTQTPSHQVTQMGQEVILRCVPISNHLYFYWYRQILGQKVEFLVSFYNNEISEKSEIFDDQFSVERPDGSNFTLKIRSTKLEDSAMYFCASSELEASGAFFGQGTRLTVV.

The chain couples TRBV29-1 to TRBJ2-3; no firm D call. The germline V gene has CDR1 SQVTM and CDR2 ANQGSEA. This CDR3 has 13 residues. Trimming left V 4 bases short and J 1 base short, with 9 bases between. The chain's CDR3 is CSVGHQGTDTQYF. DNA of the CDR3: TGCAGCGTTGGACACCAGGGCACAGATACGCAGTATTTT.

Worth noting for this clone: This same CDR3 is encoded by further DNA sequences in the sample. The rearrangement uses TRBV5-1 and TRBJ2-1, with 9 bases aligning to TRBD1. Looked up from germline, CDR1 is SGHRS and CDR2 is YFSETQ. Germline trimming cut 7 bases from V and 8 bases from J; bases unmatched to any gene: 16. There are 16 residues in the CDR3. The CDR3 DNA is TGCGCCAGCGGTTCCTTACAGGGGGCCGTAGGCGATGAGCAGTTCTTC. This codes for CASGSLQGAVGDEQFF.

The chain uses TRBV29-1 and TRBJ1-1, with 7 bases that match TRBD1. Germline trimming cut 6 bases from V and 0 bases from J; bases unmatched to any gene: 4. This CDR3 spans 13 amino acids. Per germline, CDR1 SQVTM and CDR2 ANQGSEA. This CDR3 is CSVLQGMNTEAFF. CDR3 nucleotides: TGCAGCGTCTTACAGGGGATGAACACTGAAGCTTTCTTT.

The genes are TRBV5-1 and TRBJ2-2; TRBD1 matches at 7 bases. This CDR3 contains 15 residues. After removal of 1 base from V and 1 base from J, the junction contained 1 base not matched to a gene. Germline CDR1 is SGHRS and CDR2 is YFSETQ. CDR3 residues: CASSLTGENTGELFF. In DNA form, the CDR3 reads TGCGCCAGCAGCTTGACAGGGGAGAACACCGGGGAGCTGTTTTTT.

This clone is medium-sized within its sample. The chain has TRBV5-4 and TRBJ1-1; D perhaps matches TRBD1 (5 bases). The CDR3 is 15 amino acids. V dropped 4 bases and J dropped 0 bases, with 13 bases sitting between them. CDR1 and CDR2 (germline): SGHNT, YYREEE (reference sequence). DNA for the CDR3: TGTGCCAGCAGCCCACGGGGGATCTTGAACACTGAAGCTTTCTTT. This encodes CASSPRGILNTEAFF.

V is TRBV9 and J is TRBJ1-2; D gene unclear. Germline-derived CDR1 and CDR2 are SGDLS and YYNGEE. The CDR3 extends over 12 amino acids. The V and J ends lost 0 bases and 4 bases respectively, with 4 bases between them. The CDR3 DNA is TGTGCCAGCAGCGTAGCGGGCTATGGCTACACCTTC. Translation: CASSVAGYGYTF.

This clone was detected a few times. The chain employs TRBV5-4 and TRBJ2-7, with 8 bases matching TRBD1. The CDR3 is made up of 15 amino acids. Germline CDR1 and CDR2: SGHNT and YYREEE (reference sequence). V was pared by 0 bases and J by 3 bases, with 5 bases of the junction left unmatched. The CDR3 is CASSLGRGPGYEQYF. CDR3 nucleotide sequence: TGTGCCAGCAGCTTGGGCAGGGGGCCGGGCTACGAGCAGTACTTC.

The CDR3 loop reads CASSQSGDSSYEQYF. The CDR3 nucleotides read TGTGCCAGCAGCCAATCAGGGGACAGTAGCTACGAGCAGTACTTC. The genes are TRBV7-2 and TRBJ2-7; 7 bases are shared with TRBD1. The germline V gene has CDR1 SGHTA and CDR2 FQGNSA. This CDR3 spans 15 amino acids. J gave up 3 bases and V 5 bases, and 10 bases lay outside the gene matches.

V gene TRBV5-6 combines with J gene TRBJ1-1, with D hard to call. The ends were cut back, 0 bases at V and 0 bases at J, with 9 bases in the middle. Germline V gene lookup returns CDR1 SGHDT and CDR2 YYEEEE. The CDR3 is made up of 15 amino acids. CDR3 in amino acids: CASSLVPGLNTEAFF. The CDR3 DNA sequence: TGTGCCAGCAGCTTGGTTCCGGGTCTGAACACTGAAGCTTTCTTT.

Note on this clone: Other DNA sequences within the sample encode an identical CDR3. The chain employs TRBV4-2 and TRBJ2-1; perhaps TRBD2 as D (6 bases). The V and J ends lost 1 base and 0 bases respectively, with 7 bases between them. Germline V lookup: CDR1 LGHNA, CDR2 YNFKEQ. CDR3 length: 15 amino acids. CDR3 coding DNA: TGTGCCAGCAGCCAAGTCGGGGGCTCCTACAATGAGCAGTTCTTC. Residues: CASSQVGGSYNEQFF.

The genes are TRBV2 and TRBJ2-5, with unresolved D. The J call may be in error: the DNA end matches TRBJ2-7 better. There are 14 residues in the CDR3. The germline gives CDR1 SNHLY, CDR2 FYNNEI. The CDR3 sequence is CASSENLVSYEQYF. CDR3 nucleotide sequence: TGTGCCAGCAGTGAGAACCTCGTCTCCTACGAGCAGTACTTC.

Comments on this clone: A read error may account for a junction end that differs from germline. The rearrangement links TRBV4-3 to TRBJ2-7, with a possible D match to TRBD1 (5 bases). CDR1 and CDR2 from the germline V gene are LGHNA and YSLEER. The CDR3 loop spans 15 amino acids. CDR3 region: CASSKEQGWDYEQYF. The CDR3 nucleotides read TGCGCCAGCAGCAAAGAGCAGGGTTGGGACTACGAGCAGTACTTC.

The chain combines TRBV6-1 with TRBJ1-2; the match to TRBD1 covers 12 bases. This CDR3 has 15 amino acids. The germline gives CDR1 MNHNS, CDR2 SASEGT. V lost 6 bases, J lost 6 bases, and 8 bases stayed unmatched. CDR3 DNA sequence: TGTGCCAGCAGATATCTGGGACAGGGGGCCCATGGCTACACCTTC. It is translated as CASRYLGQGAHGYTF.

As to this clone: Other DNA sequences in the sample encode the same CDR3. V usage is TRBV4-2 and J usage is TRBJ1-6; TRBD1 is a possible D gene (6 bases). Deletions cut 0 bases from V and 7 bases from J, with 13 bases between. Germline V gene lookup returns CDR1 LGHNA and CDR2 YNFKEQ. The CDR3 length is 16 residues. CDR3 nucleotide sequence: TGTGCCAGCAGCCAAGATATCGGCAGGGGAAATTCACCCCTCCACTTT. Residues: CASSQDIGRGNSPLHF.

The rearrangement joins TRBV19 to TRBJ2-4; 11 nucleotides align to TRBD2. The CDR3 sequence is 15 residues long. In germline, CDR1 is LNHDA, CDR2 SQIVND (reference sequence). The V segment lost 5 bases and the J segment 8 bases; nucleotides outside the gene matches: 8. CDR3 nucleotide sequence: TGTGCCAGTAGTCCAAGACTAGCGGGGCGGCACATTCAGTACTTC. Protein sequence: CASSPRLAGRHIQYF.

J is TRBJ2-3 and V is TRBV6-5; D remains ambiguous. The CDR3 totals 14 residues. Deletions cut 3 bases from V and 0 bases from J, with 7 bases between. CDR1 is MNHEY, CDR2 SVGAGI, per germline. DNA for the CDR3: TGTGCCAGCAGTTATCGCAGGAGCACAGATACGCAGTATTTT. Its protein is CASSYRRSTDTQYF.

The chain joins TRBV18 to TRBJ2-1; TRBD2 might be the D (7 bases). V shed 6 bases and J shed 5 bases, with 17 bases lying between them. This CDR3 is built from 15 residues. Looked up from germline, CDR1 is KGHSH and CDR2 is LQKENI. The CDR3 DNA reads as TGTGCCAGCTCCCCCCGGGGGGCTGGAGACAATGAGCAGTTCTTC. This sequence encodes CASSPRGAGDNEQFF.

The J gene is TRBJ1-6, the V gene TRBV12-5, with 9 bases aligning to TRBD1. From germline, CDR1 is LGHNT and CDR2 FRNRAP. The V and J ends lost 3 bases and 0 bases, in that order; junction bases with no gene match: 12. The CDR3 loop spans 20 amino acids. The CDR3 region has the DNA TGTGCTAGTGGTTTCTTATTTGGGACAGGGATAAGCTCCTATAATTCACCCCTCCACTTT. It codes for CASGFLFGTGISSYNSPLHF.

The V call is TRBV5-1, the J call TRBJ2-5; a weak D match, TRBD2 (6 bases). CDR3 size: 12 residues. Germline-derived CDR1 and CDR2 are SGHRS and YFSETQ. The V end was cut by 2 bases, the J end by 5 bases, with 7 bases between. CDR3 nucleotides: TGCGCCAGCAGCTTTGGGGGGGAGACCCAGTACTTC. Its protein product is CASSFGGETQYF. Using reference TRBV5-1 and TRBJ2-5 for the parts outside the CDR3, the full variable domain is KAGVTQTPRYLIKTRGQQVTLSCSPISGHRSVSWYQQTPGQGLQFLFEYFSETQRNKGNFPGRFSGRQFSNSRSEMNVSTLELGDSALYLCASSFGGETQYFGPGTRLLVL.

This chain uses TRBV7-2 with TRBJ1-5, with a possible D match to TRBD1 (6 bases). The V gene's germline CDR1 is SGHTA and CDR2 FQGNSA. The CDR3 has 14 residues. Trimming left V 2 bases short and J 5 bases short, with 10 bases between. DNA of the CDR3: TGTGCCAGCAGCTTATACAGGGCCCATCAGCCCCAGCATTTT. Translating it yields CASSLYRAHQPQHF. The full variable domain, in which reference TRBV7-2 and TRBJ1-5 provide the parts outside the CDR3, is GAGVSQSPSNKVTEKGKDVELRCDPISGHTALYWYRQSLGQGLEFLIYFQGNSAPDKSGLPSDRFSAERTGGSVSTLTIQRTQQEDSAVYLCASSLYRAHQPQHFGDGTRLSIL.